A selection of T cell receptor beta chains follows, all from one sample in a study of T cells in Graves' hyperthyroidism and ophthalmopathy. MiXCR was run by TCRdb on the multiplex PCR reads, yielding one entry per CDR3 protein. The repertoire holds around 240,000 distinct CDR3 sequences, with less than 20% as singletons. Sequencing was carried out using blood. These receptors originate from a young woman with Graves' ophthalmopathy. CDR3s include the opening cysteine and the closing phenylalanine or tryptophan. Fields, in order: clone size, J gene, D gene, V gene, CDR3 protein, CDR3 DNA. The D gene is left open where the match is weak. Clone sizes are given selectively: once, few, many, or a class where the clone is expanded.

clone_size: once
j_call: TRBJ1-1
d_call: TRBD1
v_call: TRBV3-1
cdr3_aa: CASSQTGTGGTNTEAFF
cdr3_nt: TGTGCCAGCAGCCAGACCGGGACAGGGGGCACGAACACTGAAGCTTTCTTT

clone_size: many
j_call: TRBJ2-5
d_call: TRBD2
v_call: TRBV25-1
cdr3_aa: CASSSGLAGKETQYF
cdr3_nt: TGTGCCAGCAGTAGTGGACTAGCGGGGAAAGAGACCCAGTACTTC

clone_size: -
j_call: TRBJ1-4
d_call: -
v_call: TRBV4-3
cdr3_aa: CASSQNTGATNEKLFF
cdr3_nt: TGCGCCAGCAGCCAAAATACAGGTGCAACTAATGAAAAACTGTTTTTT

clone_size: many
j_call: TRBJ2-1
d_call: -
v_call: TRBV2
cdr3_aa: CASSEVNRAEQFF
cdr3_nt: TGTGCCAGCAGTGAAGTTAACAGGGCTGAGCAGTTCTTC

clone_size: many
j_call: TRBJ1-2
d_call: TRBD1
v_call: TRBV6-1
cdr3_aa: CASTRQGYYGYTF
cdr3_nt: TGTGCCAGCACCAGACAGGGATACTATGGCTACACCTTC

clone_size: few
j_call: TRBJ2-2
d_call: TRBD1
v_call: TRBV10-1
cdr3_aa: CARRKTGPNTGELFF
cdr3_nt: TGCGCCAGAAGAAAGACAGGGCCTAACACCGGGGAGCTGTTTTTT

clone_size: many
j_call: TRBJ1-1
d_call: -
v_call: TRBV20-1
cdr3_aa: CSASVGGLNTEAFF
cdr3_nt: TGCAGTGCTAGCGTTGGAGGTCTGAACACTGAAGCTTTCTTT

clone_size: -
j_call: TRBJ1-5
d_call: -
v_call: TRBV19
cdr3_aa: CASSWLGREPQHF
cdr3_nt: TGTGCCAGTAGTTGGCTCGGAAGGGAGCCCCAGCATTTT

clone_size: -
j_call: TRBJ1-1
d_call: -
v_call: TRBV7-9
cdr3_aa: CASSPEGESGAFF
cdr3_nt: TGTGCCAGCAGCCCCGAAGGGGAGAGTGGAGCTTTCTTT

clone_size: many
j_call: TRBJ2-1
d_call: TRBD1
v_call: TRBV6-1
cdr3_aa: CASSDRGYEQFF
cdr3_nt: TGTGCCAGCAGTGACAGGGGGTATGAGCAGTTCTTC

clone_size: many
j_call: TRBJ1-1
d_call: -
v_call: TRBV12-3/TRBV12-4
cdr3_aa: CASSLRPNTEAFF
cdr3_nt: TGTGCCAGCAGTTTGCGGCCGAACACTGAAGCTTTCTTT

clone_size: many
j_call: TRBJ2-7
d_call: -
v_call: TRBV3-1
cdr3_aa: CASSLGQSYEQYF
cdr3_nt: TGTGCCAGCAGCCTAGGACAGTCCTACGAGCAGTACTTC

clone_size: many
j_call: TRBJ2-7
d_call: TRBD2
v_call: TRBV3-1
cdr3_aa: CASSPGLAGAGPRNYEQYF
cdr3_nt: TGTGCCAGCAGCCCCGGACTAGCGGGGGCCGGACCCAGAAACTACGAGCAGTACTTC

clone_size: many
j_call: TRBJ1-2
d_call: -
v_call: TRBV3-1
cdr3_aa: CASSQAPLGGYTF
cdr3_nt: TGTGCCAGCAGCCAAGCCCCTCTGGGTGGCTACACCTTC

clone_size: once
j_call: TRBJ1-5
d_call: -
v_call: TRBV4-1
cdr3_aa: CASSQIHQGAGQPQHF
cdr3_nt: TGCGCCAGCAGCCAGATTCACCAGGGTGCGGGTCAGCCCCAGCATTTT

clone_size: many
j_call: TRBJ2-5
d_call: -
v_call: TRBV29-1
cdr3_aa: CSVDGSTETQYF
cdr3_nt: TGCAGCGTCGACGGGAGTACGGAGACCCAGTACTTC

clone_size: many
j_call: TRBJ2-2
d_call: -
v_call: TRBV20-1
cdr3_aa: CSARDDRGLPGKLFF
cdr3_nt: TGCAGTGCTAGAGATGACAGGGGACTACCTGGGAAGCTGTTTTTT

clone_size: many
j_call: TRBJ2-7
d_call: -
v_call: TRBV6-2/TRBV6-3
cdr3_aa: CASSYGTYYEQYF
cdr3_nt: TGTGCCAGCAGTTACGGGACTTATTACGAGCAGTACTTC

clone_size: many
j_call: TRBJ1-5
d_call: -
v_call: TRBV4-2
cdr3_aa: CASSQDPGERQPQHF
cdr3_nt: TGTGCCAGCAGCCAAGATCCAGGGGAAAGGCAGCCCCAGCATTTT

clone_size: many
j_call: TRBJ2-1
d_call: -
v_call: TRBV9
cdr3_aa: CASSVRSGDYNEQFF
cdr3_nt: TGTGCCAGCAGCGTAAGGTCAGGGGATTACAATGAGCAGTTCTTC

clone_size: many
j_call: TRBJ1-1
d_call: TRBD1
v_call: TRBV20-1
cdr3_aa: CSARAGDRINEAFF
cdr3_nt: TGCAGTGCTAGAGCTGGGGACAGGATAAATGAAGCTTTCTTT

clone_size: many
j_call: TRBJ1-1
d_call: -
v_call: TRBV5-8
cdr3_aa: CASTWGWTEAFF
cdr3_nt: TGTGCCAGCACTTGGGGGTGGACTGAAGCTTTCTTT

clone_size: -
j_call: TRBJ1-5
d_call: TRBD1
v_call: TRBV6-6
cdr3_aa: CASSYSSGDRGHQPQHF
cdr3_nt: TGTGCCAGCAGTTACTCCTCAGGGGACAGGGGACATCAGCCCCAGCATTTT

clone_size: many
j_call: TRBJ1-4
d_call: -
v_call: TRBV28
cdr3_aa: CASRWSTNEKLFF
cdr3_nt: TGTGCCAGCAGGTGGTCTACTAATGAAAAACTGTTTTTT

clone_size: once
j_call: TRBJ2-5
d_call: TRBD2
v_call: TRBV20-1
cdr3_aa: CSATDLAGGWETQYF
cdr3_nt: TGCAGTGCTACCGACCTAGCGGGAGGATGGGAGACCCAGTACTTC

clone_size: many
j_call: TRBJ2-7
d_call: -
v_call: TRBV28
cdr3_aa: CASSLYRGGEQYF
cdr3_nt: TGTGCCAGCAGTTTGTACAGGGGGGGCGAGCAGTACTTC

clone_size: many
j_call: TRBJ1-2
d_call: -
v_call: TRBV7-9
cdr3_aa: CASSSLGGANYGYTF
cdr3_nt: TGTGCCAGCAGCTCCCTTGGTGGGGCTAACTATGGCTACACCTTC

clone_size: -
j_call: TRBJ2-1
d_call: TRBD2
v_call: TRBV7-6
cdr3_aa: CASSLRPGGGLNNEQFF
cdr3_nt: TGTGCCAGCAGCTTACGGCCAGGCGGGGGGCTGAACAATGAGCAGTTCTTC

clone_size: -
j_call: TRBJ2-5
d_call: TRBD2
v_call: TRBV2
cdr3_aa: CASRGGAETQYF
cdr3_nt: TGTGCCAGCCGCGGGGGAGCGGAGACCCAGTACTTC

clone_size: many
j_call: TRBJ2-3
d_call: -
v_call: TRBV20-1
cdr3_aa: CSARSVEIGGGQDTQYF
cdr3_nt: TGCAGTGCCAGGAGCGTAGAGATTGGAGGCGGTCAAGATACGCAGTATTTT

clone_size: many
j_call: TRBJ2-1
d_call: TRBD2
v_call: TRBV6-2/TRBV6-3
cdr3_aa: CASSSSGSMNEQFF
cdr3_nt: TGTGCCAGCAGTTCTAGCGGGAGTATGAATGAGCAGTTCTTC

clone_size: -
j_call: TRBJ2-1
d_call: -
v_call: TRBV3-1
cdr3_aa: CASSQGPVEQFF
cdr3_nt: TGTGCCAGCAGCCAAGGTCCGGTTGAGCAGTTCTTC

clone_size: many
j_call: TRBJ2-1
d_call: -
v_call: TRBV15
cdr3_aa: CATSRDLRASTYNEQFF
cdr3_nt: TGTGCCACCAGCAGAGATCTACGGGCTAGCACCTACAATGAGCAGTTCTTC

clone_size: -
j_call: TRBJ2-2
d_call: -
v_call: TRBV7-2
cdr3_aa: CASSSVGGRTGELFF
cdr3_nt: TGTGCCAGCAGCTCTGTGGGGGGGCGTACCGGGGAGCTGTTTTTT

clone_size: many
j_call: TRBJ1-1
d_call: -
v_call: TRBV4-2
cdr3_aa: CASSQEVGQLEAFF
cdr3_nt: TGTGCCAGCAGCCAAGAAGTAGGACAGCTTGAAGCTTTCTTT

clone_size: many
j_call: TRBJ1-1
d_call: -
v_call: TRBV5-8
cdr3_aa: CASSLEQGRNTEAFF
cdr3_nt: TGTGCCAGCAGCTTGGAGCAGGGAAGGAACACTGAAGCTTTCTTT

clone_size: -
j_call: TRBJ1-1
d_call: -
v_call: TRBV7-2
cdr3_aa: CASSLAPVTNTEAFF
cdr3_nt: TGTGCCAGCAGCTTAGCTCCGGTTACGAACACTGAAGCTTTCTTT

clone_size: many
j_call: TRBJ1-2
d_call: -
v_call: TRBV15
cdr3_aa: CATSRDRDGYTF
cdr3_nt: TGTGCCACCAGCAGAGATAGGGATGGCTACACCTTC

clone_size: many
j_call: TRBJ2-2
d_call: TRBD1
v_call: TRBV5-6
cdr3_aa: CASSPTGSTGELFF
cdr3_nt: TGTGCCAGCAGTCCGACAGGGAGCACCGGGGAGCTGTTTTTT

clone_size: -
j_call: TRBJ2-1
d_call: -
v_call: TRBV11-2
cdr3_aa: CASRSTRDEQFF
cdr3_nt: TGTGCCAGCAGGTCAACCAGAGATGAGCAGTTCTTC

clone_size: -
j_call: TRBJ2-1
d_call: -
v_call: TRBV4-3
cdr3_aa: CASTDPLAEQFF
cdr3_nt: TGCGCCAGCACTGACCCTCTCGCCGAGCAGTTCTTC

clone_size: many
j_call: TRBJ2-7
d_call: -
v_call: TRBV4-2
cdr3_aa: CASSQDTGFSYEQYF
cdr3_nt: TGTGCCAGCAGCCAAGATACAGGCTTCTCCTACGAGCAGTACTTC

clone_size: many
j_call: TRBJ1-5
d_call: -
v_call: TRBV24-1
cdr3_aa: CATSDLRSNQPQHF
cdr3_nt: TGTGCCACCAGTGACCTGAGGTCCAATCAGCCCCAGCATTTT

clone_size: many
j_call: TRBJ2-2
d_call: -
v_call: TRBV3-1
cdr3_aa: CASSPKYGELFF
cdr3_nt: TGTGCCAGCAGCCCCAAGTACGGGGAGCTGTTTTTT

clone_size: many
j_call: TRBJ1-2
d_call: -
v_call: TRBV9
cdr3_aa: CASSVAGDGYTF
cdr3_nt: TGTGCCAGCAGCGTAGCAGGGGATGGCTACACCTTC

clone_size: many
j_call: TRBJ2-7
d_call: -
v_call: TRBV27
cdr3_aa: CASSLTESYEQYF
cdr3_nt: TGTGCCAGCAGTTTGACCGAGTCCTACGAGCAGTACTTC

clone_size: many
j_call: TRBJ2-3
d_call: -
v_call: TRBV11-2
cdr3_aa: CASSLGLGGYTDTQYF
cdr3_nt: TGTGCCAGCAGCTTAGGTTTGGGCGGATACACAGATACGCAGTATTTT

clone_size: once
j_call: TRBJ2-5
d_call: -
v_call: TRBV11-2
cdr3_aa: CASSLAATVETQYF
cdr3_nt: TGTGCCAGCAGCTTAGCGGCAACAGTAGAGACCCAGTACTTC

clone_size: many
j_call: TRBJ2-1
d_call: -
v_call: TRBV27
cdr3_aa: CASSKNRDMYNEQFF
cdr3_nt: TGTGCCAGCAGTAAGAATCGCGACATGTACAATGAGCAGTTCTTC

clone_size: many
j_call: TRBJ1-1
d_call: -
v_call: TRBV20-1
cdr3_aa: CSANRGEAFF
cdr3_nt: TGCAGTGCTAACCGGGGTGAAGCTTTCTTT

clone_size: many
j_call: TRBJ1-4
d_call: -
v_call: TRBV28
cdr3_aa: CASSSQRTNEKLFF
cdr3_nt: TGTGCCAGCTCCTCCCAGAGAACTAATGAAAAACTGTTTTTT

clone_size: many
j_call: TRBJ1-1
d_call: -
v_call: TRBV27
cdr3_aa: CASRGEDTEAFF
cdr3_nt: TGTGCCAGCAGGGGGGAGGACACTGAAGCTTTCTTT

clone_size: many
j_call: TRBJ1-1
d_call: TRBD1
v_call: TRBV12-3/TRBV12-4
cdr3_aa: CASGTALNTEAFF
cdr3_nt: TGTGCCAGCGGGACAGCCCTGAACACTGAAGCTTTCTTT

clone_size: -
j_call: TRBJ2-1
d_call: TRBD2
v_call: TRBV9
cdr3_aa: CASSPSGLAGEKFF
cdr3_nt: TGTGCCAGCAGCCCCTCCGGACTAGCGGGAGAGAAGTTCTTC

clone_size: many
j_call: TRBJ2-1
d_call: -
v_call: TRBV12-3/TRBV12-4
cdr3_aa: CASSLRGGGNEQFF
cdr3_nt: TGTGCCAGCAGTTTACGGGGTGGGGGTAATGAGCAGTTCTTC

clone_size: many
j_call: TRBJ2-7
d_call: -
v_call: TRBV7-9
cdr3_aa: CASSSSGEWEGQYF
cdr3_nt: TGTGCCAGCAGCTCCTCAGGGGAGTGGGAGGGGCAGTACTTC

clone_size: many
j_call: TRBJ2-3
d_call: TRBD1
v_call: TRBV29-1
cdr3_aa: CSVEGAVTFTDTQYF
cdr3_nt: TGCAGCGTAGAGGGGGCAGTAACCTTCACAGATACGCAGTATTTT

clone_size: many
j_call: TRBJ2-1
d_call: TRBD2
v_call: TRBV6-1
cdr3_aa: CASSKFRTSDFSYNEQFF
cdr3_nt: TGTGCCAGCAGTAAGTTCCGGACTAGCGACTTTTCCTACAATGAGCAGTTCTTC

clone_size: -
j_call: TRBJ1-1
d_call: TRBD1
v_call: TRBV2
cdr3_aa: CASSVTGGFLMNTEAFF
cdr3_nt: TGTGCCAGCAGCGTGACAGGGGGTTTCCTCATGAACACTGAAGCTTTCTTT

clone_size: many
j_call: TRBJ1-1
d_call: -
v_call: TRBV28
cdr3_aa: CASTPRGVWTEAFF
cdr3_nt: TGTGCCAGCACCCCAAGGGGAGTTTGGACTGAAGCTTTCTTT